This T cell receptor (beta chain) derives from a study of cytomegalovirus exposure and HLA in healthy donors (dated by TCRdb to the late 2010s). Some background on the complete study: An earlier analysis of 587 of the donors reported over 250 Gb of sequence data and roughly 120 million unique TCR beta sequences obtained from around 190 million T cells. Approximately 310 gigabases of sequencing data and around 80 million unique TCR sequences made up an early release that covered over 550 HLA-typed donors. Among the roughly 400 genotyped donors, about 85% belonged to the genetic ancestry cluster associated with self-reported Caucasian donors. The study was designed to test whether signatures of past pathogen exposure could be identified by cataloging public T cell receptors. The T cell repertoires of 666 subjects were profiled by immunosequencing and related to cytomegalovirus serostatus. Along with the roughly 610-subject first cohort, a separate validation cohort of over 90 different subjects was used. High-throughput TCR immunosequencing, statistical association of individual TCRs with disease status, and machine learning were combined to predict cytomegalovirus infection status. In a later analysis, previously published TCR beta repertoires from 670 or so donors were re-analyzed and high-resolution HLA genotyping was added so that TCR occurrence patterns could be studied. Rather than using new phenotypic data, the later analysis identified candidate immune exposures from TCR beta sequences and from how often those sequences occurred across donors. In an earlier analysis of roughly 600 of the donors, high-throughput TCR beta sequencing was used to judge whether each TCR beta V gene segment behaved as functional or pseudogenic. Donor age, sex, ethnicity and CMV serostatus were compiled together with the repertoire data. Genome-wide SNP genotypes for about 55% of the roughly 670 donors were used in a later genetic analysis, which treated that subset as a discovery cohort. All discovery cohort repertoires had been generated on a single sequencing platform. HLA typing included class I and class II loci at four-digit resolution. Typing coverage differed by locus: A, B, C, DRB1 and DQB1 were typed in about 620-630 donors, DQA1 in about 550, DPA1 in over 600, and DPB1 in 472. Because of strong linkage in the cohort, roughly five DR-DQ haplotypes were treated as single units for association and clustering. Among 398 genotyped donors of the cohort, an average of roughly 230,000 unique TCR beta nucleotide sequences was sequenced per donor, of which about 18% were non-productive. On the study overall, not on this receptor specifically: Across donors, most TCR sequences were observed very rarely, whereas some public TCRs were present in many individuals. Several of the top co-occurrence clusters appeared to be linked to parvovirus B19, influenza, CMV and Epstein-Barr virus, according to a later analysis. When HLA alleles, especially DR and DQ, strongly co-occurred, TCR associations were difficult to assign to individual alleles. In a later analysis, 16,951 TCR beta sequences were associated with specific HLA alleles at a false discovery rate of 0.05. Correlated functional status among segregating V segments might reflect linkage disequilibrium, but an unknown experimental factor could not be ruled out. The sequencing pipeline was judged likely to have produced a cluster of highly shared sequence variants as a technical artifact. Some IMGT-functional V segments, including TRBV6-2 and TRBV6-3, could not be distinguished by the 87-base-pair reads and were therefore excluded. A later analysis found that most CMV-associated TCR beta chains appeared HLA-restricted, with HLA associations seemingly driven largely by CMV exposure. The classifier was reported to diagnose cytomegalovirus status with high specificity and sensitivity in both the original and validation cohorts. A further reported finding was that TCR beta sequences accurately predicted the HLA-A and HLA-B alleles for most subjects in the first cohort. The cohort was sequenced for TCR beta chains only, and without alpha or paired-chain data the features that could be detected were limited. The earlier analysis of fewer than 750 of the donors excluded seventeen rarely observed V segments, including chromosome 9 orphons, because counts were too low. According to the authors, the approach could potentially be generalized to other disease states and immunological phenotypes. In a later analysis, the rate of TCR association differed among HLA loci, with DRB1 alleles having the most associated TCRs and HLA-C alleles having the fewest. The only immune exposure information available for the cohort was CMV serostatus. In an earlier analysis of about 600 of the donors, most TCR beta V segments appeared in productive rearrangements about 87% or about 30% of the time, broadly matching IMGT annotations. Roughly uniform sequencing depth across donors was assumed in presence/absence analyses, although this assumption may not hold. Compared with equally common non-associated chains, HLA-associated TCR beta chains in a later analysis were more clonally expanded and had lower generation probabilities. In vitro tests confirmed that a few of the cytomegalovirus-associated TCR beta chains recognize cytomegalovirus antigens. A later genetic analysis reported fewer N-insertions in productive TCRs among donors in an Asian-associated ancestry cluster than the approximately 700-donor mean. A later genetic analysis associated a missense DCLRE1C variant with V-gene and J-gene trimming of TCR beta chains, and an independent cohort replicated the association. The study gave a list of about 170 TCR beta chains associated with cytomegalovirus. Because some donors lacked HLA typing at each locus, the association tests relied only on the typed subset.

The cohort was made up of hundreds of healthy bone marrow donors. At the time of sampling, all cohort members were nominally healthy, though unrecorded immune exposures were likely present. The donor tested CMV seropositive and was one of the 289 seropositive cohort members. Every donor gave a peripheral blood sample, and the peripheral blood mononuclear cells from that sample were used for TCR beta sequencing. The Qiagen DNeasy Blood Extraction Kit was used to extract genomic DNA from the blood cell samples. Preparation of the library involved the immunoSEQ multiplex PCR assay. The multiplex PCR relied on a mix of 60 forward primers for TCR Vbeta segments and 13 reverse primers for TCR Jbeta segments. A multiplex PCR assay on genomic DNA amplified the CDR3 region of rearranged TCR beta genes. The Illumina HiSeq System was used to sequence the amplified TCR beta libraries as 87-base-pair reads. Per the original workflow: A later analysis counted approximately 76 million unique TCR beta chains across the 700 or so repertoires, and 10 million to 12 million of these chains were shared by at least two donors. Raw reads were error-corrected and collapsed into unique sequences with a nearest-neighbor algorithm that merged closely related sequences to remove PCR and sequencing errors. To assign V, D and J gene segments, CDR3 sequences were aligned to IMGT reference sequences. Each retained sequence needed at least a six-nucleotide match to both a V gene segment and a J gene segment. A rearrangement was called productive if the CDR3 had no stop codons and remained in frame with V and J, and every other rearrangement was called non-productive. CDR3 was defined by IMGT convention, running from the second conserved V-encoded cysteine to the conserved J-encoded phenylalanine. In an earlier analysis of around 600 of the donors, sequences lacking an unambiguous match to a single V gene segment were excluded. In an earlier analysis of several hundred of the donors, V segments were called functional above 56.7% productive rearrangements and were called segregating when the between-donor standard deviation exceeded 5%. A statistical classification framework was built to diagnose cytomegalovirus status from the catalog of TCR beta chain sequences. In a later analysis, TCR nucleotide sequences were compared against IMGT/GENE-DB human TR gene sequences so that V and J genes could be assigned. The TCRdist pipeline was used in a later analysis to assign CDR3 sequences and most-parsimonious VDJ recombination scenarios. In a later analysis, every TCR beta chain was defined by the combination of its CDR3 amino acid sequence and its V-gene family, and reads without a unique V-gene family were dropped. In a later analysis, several hundred highly shared, low-generation-probability nucleotide sequences were removed to address suspected cross-contamination and a sequencing artifact. For each public chain, a later analysis derived a clonal expansion index from normalized ranks of inferred template counts within each repertoire. In a later analysis, generation probabilities were computed with a VDJ recombination model fitted to out-of-frame rearrangements, and the resulting probabilities were checked against IGoR. In a later analysis, TCR-TCR, TCR-HLA and TCR-CMV co-occurrence was scored with hypergeometric tests, and a repertoire-size bias correction was applied to TCR pairs. In a later analysis, false discovery rates were estimated by permuting HLA or CMV assignments 20 times. In a later analysis, co-occurring TCRs were grouped with DBSCAN, and TCRdist sequence similarity was added when clustering was performed within HLA-allele-positive subsets. Repertoires with fewer than 30,000 or more than 120,000 public chains were left out of co-occurrence clustering, as were about 5 repertoires with anomalous nucleotide sharing. What TCRdb holds here is the immuneACCESS table cut down to in-frame rearrangements. Part of the clones is not present; checked against another copy, under half of the missing clones reflect an unresolved V gene, and the others are unexplained. Clonal size and the V and J genes are those of that table, whereas D and trimming came from the DNA. Counted in this sample were 150,000 to 200,000 clones; around 76% of them appeared once. 2% to 2.5% of the sample lies in the top ten.

Trimmed from V: 5 bases; trimmed from J: 2 bases; junction bases lacking a gene match: 12. For CDR1 and CDR2, the germline V gene (reference sequence) lists SEHNR and FQNEAQ. The CDR3 numbers 16 residues from cysteine through phenylalanine. Solely the CDR3 DNA is kept, with 48 bases framed from the first base. Comments on this clone: This receptor's antigen is unknown. No much larger clone exists at a distance of one base, and base qualities are not known.

This sequence was found in a woman aged 25-40 years in good health and CMV-seropositive. The sequenced sample was PBMCs. This sequence uses TRBV7-9 and TRBJ2-7; 7 bases in the junction line up with TRBD1. DNA sequence: TGTGCCAGCAGCGCATCCCGGGACAGATTCACCTACGAGCAGTACTTC. Its protein is CASSASRDRFTYEQYF.